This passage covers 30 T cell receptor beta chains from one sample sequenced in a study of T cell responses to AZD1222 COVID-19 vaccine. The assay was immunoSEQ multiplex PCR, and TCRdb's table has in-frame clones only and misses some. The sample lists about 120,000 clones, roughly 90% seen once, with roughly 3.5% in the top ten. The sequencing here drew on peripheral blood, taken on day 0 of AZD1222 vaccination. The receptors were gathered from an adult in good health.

Here the CDR3 DNA reads TGCGCCAGCAGCGGGAGGCTGTATACGCAGTATTTT. This sequence encodes CASSGRLYTQYF. The gene calls are TRBV5-1 and TRBJ2-3; D might be TRBD2 (6 bases). The CDR3 runs 12 residues. The V end lost 4 bases, the J end lost 7 bases, and 10 bases lay between the germline ends. The germline V gene has CDR1 SGHRS and CDR2 YFSETQ. The entire variable domain, with the rest obtained from reference TRBV5-1 and TRBJ2-3, is as follows: KAGVTQTPRYLIKTRGQQVTLSCSPISGHRSVSWYQQTPGQGLQFLFEYFSETQRNKGNFPGRFSGRQFSNSRSEMNVSTLELGDSALYLCASSGRLYTQYFGPGTRLTVL.

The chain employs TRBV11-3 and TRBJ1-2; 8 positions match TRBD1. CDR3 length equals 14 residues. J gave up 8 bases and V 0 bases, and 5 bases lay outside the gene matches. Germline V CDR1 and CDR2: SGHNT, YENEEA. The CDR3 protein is CASSLDSTGAGYTF. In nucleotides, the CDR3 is TGTGCCAGCAGCTTAGATTCGACAGGGGCCGGCTACACCTTC.

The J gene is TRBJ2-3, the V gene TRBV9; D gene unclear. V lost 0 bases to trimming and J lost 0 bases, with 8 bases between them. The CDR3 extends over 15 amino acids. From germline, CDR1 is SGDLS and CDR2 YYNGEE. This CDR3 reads CASSVDGISTDTQYF. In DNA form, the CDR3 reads TGTGCCAGCAGCGTAGACGGTATAAGCACAGATACGCAGTATTTT.

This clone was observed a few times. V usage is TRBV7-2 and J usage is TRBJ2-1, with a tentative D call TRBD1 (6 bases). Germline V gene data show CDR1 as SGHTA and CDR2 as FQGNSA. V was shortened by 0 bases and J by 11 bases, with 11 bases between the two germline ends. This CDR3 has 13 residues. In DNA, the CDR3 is TGTGCCAGCAGCTTAGCGGGGGCTGGGAAGCAGTTCTTC. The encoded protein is CASSLAGAGKQFF.

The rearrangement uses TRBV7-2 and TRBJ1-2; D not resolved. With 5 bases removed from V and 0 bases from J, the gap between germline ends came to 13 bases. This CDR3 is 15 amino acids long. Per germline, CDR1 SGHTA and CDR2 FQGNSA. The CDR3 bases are TGTGCCAGCAGCCCCCGTGAAGCCACTAACTATGGCTACACCTTC. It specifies CASSPREATNYGYTF.

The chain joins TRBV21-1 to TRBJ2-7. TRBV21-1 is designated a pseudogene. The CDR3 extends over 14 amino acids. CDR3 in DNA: TGTGCCAGCAGCGACCGGGACCTCTCCTACGAGCAGTACTTC. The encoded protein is CASSDRDLSYEQYF.

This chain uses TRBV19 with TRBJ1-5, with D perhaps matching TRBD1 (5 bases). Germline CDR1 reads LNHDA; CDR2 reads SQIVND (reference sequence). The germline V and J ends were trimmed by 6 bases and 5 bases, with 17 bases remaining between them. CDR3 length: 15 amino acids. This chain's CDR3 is CASRPPAGWDQPQHF. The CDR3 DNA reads TGTGCCAGTAGGCCGCCGGCAGGGTGGGATCAGCCCCAGCATTTT.

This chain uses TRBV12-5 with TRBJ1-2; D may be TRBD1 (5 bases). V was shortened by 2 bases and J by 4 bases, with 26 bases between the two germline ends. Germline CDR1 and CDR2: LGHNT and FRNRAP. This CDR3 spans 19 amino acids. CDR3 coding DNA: TGTGCTAGTGGTTTGCCATTTTCCCTGACAGAAATTGCGAGCTATGGCTACACCTTC. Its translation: CASGLPFSLTEIASYGYTF.

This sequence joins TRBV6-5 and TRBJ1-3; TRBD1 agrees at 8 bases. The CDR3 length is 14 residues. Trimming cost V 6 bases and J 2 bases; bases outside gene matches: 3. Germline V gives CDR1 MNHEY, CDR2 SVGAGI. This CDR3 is CASRRGQAGNTIYF. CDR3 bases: TGTGCCAGCAGACGGGGACAGGCTGGAAACACCATATATTTT.

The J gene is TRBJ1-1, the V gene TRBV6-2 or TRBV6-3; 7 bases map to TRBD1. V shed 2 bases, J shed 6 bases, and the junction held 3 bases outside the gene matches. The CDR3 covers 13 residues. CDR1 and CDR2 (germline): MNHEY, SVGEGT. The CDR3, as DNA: TGTGCCAGCAGTTACCCGGGACAGCCTGAAGCTTTCTTT. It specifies CASSYPGQPEAFF.

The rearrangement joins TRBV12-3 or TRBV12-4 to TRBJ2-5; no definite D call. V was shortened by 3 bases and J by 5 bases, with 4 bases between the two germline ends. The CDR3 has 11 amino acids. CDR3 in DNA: TGTGCCAGCAGTTTTCGGGAGACCCAGTACTTC. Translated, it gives CASSFRETQYF.

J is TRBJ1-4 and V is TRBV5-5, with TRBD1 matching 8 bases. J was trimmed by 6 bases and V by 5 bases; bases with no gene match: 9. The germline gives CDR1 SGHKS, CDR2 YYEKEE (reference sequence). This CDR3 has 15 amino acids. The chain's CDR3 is CASSSTPGQDEKLFF. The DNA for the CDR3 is TGTGCCAGCAGTTCTACCCCGGGACAGGATGAAAAACTGTTTTTT.

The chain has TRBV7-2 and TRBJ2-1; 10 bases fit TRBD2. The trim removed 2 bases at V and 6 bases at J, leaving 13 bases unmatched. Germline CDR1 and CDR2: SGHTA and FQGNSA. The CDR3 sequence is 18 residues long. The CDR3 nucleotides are TGTGCCAGCAGCTTAAAGCCTAAAACTAGCGGGGAGGGCAATGAGCAGTTCTTC. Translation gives CASSLKPKTSGEGNEQFF.

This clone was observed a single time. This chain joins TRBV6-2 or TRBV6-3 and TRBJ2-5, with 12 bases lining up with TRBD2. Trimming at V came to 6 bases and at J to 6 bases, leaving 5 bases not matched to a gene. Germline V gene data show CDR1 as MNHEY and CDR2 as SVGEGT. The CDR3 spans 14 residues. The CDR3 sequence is CASSRLAGEQTQYF. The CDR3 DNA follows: TGTGCCAGCAGCCGACTAGCGGGGGAGCAGACCCAGTACTTC.

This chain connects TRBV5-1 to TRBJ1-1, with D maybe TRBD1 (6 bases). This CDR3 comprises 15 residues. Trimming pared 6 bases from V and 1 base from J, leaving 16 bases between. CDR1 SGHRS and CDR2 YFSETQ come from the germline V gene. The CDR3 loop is CASTGGSLSNTEAFF. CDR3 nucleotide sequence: TGCGCCAGCACGGGGGGCAGCCTGTCGAACACTGAAGCTTTCTTT. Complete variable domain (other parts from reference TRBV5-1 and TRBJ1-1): KAGVTQTPRYLIKTRGQQVTLSCSPISGHRSVSWYQQTPGQGLQFLFEYFSETQRNKGNFPGRFSGRQFSNSRSEMNVSTLELGDSALYLCASTGGSLSNTEAFFGQGTRLTVV.

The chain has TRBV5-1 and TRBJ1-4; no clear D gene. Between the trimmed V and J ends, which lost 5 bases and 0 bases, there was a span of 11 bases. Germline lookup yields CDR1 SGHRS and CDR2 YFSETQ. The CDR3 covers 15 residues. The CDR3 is CASRDSIATNEKLFF. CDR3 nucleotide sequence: TGCGCCAGCAGGGATTCGATAGCAACTAATGAAAAACTGTTTTTT.

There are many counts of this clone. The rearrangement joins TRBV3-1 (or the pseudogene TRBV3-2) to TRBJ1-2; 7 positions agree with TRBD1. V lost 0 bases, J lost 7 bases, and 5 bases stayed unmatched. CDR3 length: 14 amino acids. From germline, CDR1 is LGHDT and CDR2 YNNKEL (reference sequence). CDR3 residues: CASSQETGQSGYTF. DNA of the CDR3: TGTGCCAGCAGCCAAGAGACAGGGCAAAGTGGCTACACCTTC.

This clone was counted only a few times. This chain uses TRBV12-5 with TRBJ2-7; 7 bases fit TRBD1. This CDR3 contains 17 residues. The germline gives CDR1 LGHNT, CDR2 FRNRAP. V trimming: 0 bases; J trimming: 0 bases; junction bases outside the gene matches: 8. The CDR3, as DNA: TGTGCTAGTGGTTTGGTTCTAGACAGGGACAGCTCCTACGAGCAGTACTTC. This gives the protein CASGLVLDRDSSYEQYF.

The CDR3 region has the DNA TGTGCCAGTAGTGTGCCCCGAGTAGGGACTAACTATGGCTACACCTTC. Its protein is CASSVPRVGTNYGYTF. The J gene is TRBJ1-2, the V gene TRBV19; D gene unclear. From germline, CDR1 is LNHDA and CDR2 SQIVND (reference sequence). The CDR3 covers 16 residues. V was shortened by 5 bases and J by 0 bases, with 16 bases between the two germline ends. Variable domain in full (rest from reference TRBV19 and TRBJ1-2): DGGITQSPKYLFRKEGQNVTLSCEQNLNHDAMYWYRQDPGQGLRLIYYSQIVNDFQKGDIAEGYSVSREKKESFPLTVTSAQKNPTAFYLCASSVPRVGTNYGYTFGSGTRLTVV.

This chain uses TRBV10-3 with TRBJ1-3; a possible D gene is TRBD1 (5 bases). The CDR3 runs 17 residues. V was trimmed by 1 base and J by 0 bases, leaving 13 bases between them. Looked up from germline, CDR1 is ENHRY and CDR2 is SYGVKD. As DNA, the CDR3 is TGTGCCATCAGTGAGTACACCCTAGGGGTCTCTGGAAACACCATATATTTT. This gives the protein CAISEYTLGVSGNTIYF.

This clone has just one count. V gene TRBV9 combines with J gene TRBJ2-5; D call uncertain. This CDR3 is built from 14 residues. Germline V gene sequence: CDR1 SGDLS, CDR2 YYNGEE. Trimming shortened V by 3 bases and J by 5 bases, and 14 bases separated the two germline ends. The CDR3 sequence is CASSAPGQEETQYF. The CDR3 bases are TGTGCCAGCAGCGCACCGGGCCAGGAGGAGACCCAGTACTTC.

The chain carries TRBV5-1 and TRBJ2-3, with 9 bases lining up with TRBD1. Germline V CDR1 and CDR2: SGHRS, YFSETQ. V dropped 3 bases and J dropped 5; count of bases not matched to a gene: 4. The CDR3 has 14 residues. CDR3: CASSWGQGRDTQYF. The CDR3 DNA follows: TGCGCCAGCAGCTGGGGACAGGGCCGAGATACGCAGTATTTT.

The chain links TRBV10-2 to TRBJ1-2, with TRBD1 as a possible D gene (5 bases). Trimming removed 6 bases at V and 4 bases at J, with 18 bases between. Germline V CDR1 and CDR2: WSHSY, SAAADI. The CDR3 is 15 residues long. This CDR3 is CASSEPSGDLYGYTF. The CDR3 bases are TGCGCCAGCAGCGAACCCTCCGGGGACCTCTATGGCTACACCTTC.

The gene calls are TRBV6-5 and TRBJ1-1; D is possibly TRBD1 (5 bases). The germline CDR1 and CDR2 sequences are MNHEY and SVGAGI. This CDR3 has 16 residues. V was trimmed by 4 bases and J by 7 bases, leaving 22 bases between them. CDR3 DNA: TGTGCCAGCAGTTCTCCTACCAACGCCGCGAGGGGTGAAGCTTTCTTT. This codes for CASSSPTNAARGEAFF.

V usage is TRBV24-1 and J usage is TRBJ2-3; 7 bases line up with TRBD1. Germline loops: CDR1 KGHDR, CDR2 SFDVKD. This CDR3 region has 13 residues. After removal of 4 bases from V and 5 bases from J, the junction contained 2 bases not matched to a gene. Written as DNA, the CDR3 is TGTGCCACCAGTGAGGGGACAGAAGATACGCAGTATTTT. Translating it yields CATSEGTEDTQYF.

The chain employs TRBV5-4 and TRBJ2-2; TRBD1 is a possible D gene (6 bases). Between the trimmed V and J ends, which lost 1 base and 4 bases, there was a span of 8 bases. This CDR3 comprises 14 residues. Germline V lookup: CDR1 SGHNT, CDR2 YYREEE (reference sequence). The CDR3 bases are TGTGCCAGCAGCTTGACAGGGCCCACCGGGGAGCTGTTTTTT. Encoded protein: CASSLTGPTGELFF.

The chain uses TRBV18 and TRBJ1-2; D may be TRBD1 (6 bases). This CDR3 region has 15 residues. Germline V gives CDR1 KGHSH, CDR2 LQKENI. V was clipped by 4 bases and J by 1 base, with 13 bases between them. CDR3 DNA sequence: TGTGCCAGCTCACTAAGGACAGAAAATAACTATGGCTACACCTTC. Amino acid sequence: CASSLRTENNYGYTF. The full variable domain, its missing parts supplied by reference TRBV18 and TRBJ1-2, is NAGVMQNPRHLVRRRGQEARLRCSPMKGHSHVYWYRQLPEEGLKFMVYLQKENIIDESGMPKERFSAEFPKEGPSILRIQQVVRGDSAAYFCASSLRTENNYGYTFGSGTRLTVV.

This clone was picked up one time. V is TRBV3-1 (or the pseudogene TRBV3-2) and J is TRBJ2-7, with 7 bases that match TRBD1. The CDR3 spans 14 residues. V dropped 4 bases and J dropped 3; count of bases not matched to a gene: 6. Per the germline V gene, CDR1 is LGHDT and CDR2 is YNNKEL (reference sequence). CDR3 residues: CASSLGTEDYEQYF. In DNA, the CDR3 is TGTGCCAGCAGCCTCGGGACAGAGGACTACGAGCAGTACTTC.

The CDR3 here is CASSLPGQGGNTIYF. The CDR3 nucleotides read TGTGCCAGCAGCTTGCCCGGACAGGGGGGGAACACCATATATTTT. This rearrangement joins TRBV5-4 to TRBJ1-3; 10 bases line up with TRBD1. V gave up 1 base and J gave up 7 bases; unmatched junction bases: 5. CDR1 SGHNT and CDR2 YYREEE come from the germline V gene (reference sequence). The CDR3 runs 15 residues.

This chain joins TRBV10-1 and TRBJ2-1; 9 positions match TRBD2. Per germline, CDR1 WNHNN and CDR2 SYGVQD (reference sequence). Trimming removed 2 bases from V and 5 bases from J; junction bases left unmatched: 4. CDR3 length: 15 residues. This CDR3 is CASSEKASGDNEQFF. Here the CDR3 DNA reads TGCGCCAGCAGTGAGAAGGCTAGCGGGGACAATGAGCAGTTCTTC.